Below are 18 T cell receptor beta chains sequenced from a single sample in a study of regulatory T cells in long-lasting Graves disease. Construction of TCR beta libraries relied on iRepertoire HTBI primers and on Arm-PCR targeting CDR3 regions. TCRdb re-analysed the multiplex PCR reads in MiXCR, keeping a single row per CDR3 protein. The sample contains 360,000 or so distinct CDR3 sequences, less than 30% of which appear only once. The time point denotes: persistent/refractory GD, antithyroid drugs over 5 years with positive TRAb. The TCR library was prepared using RNA isolated from PBMCs. Sequencing used peripheral blood mononuclear cells (PBMCs), obtained when the disease was refractory, from a patient treated with antithyroid drugs. These receptors all stem from a woman in her 40s with Graves disease.

The chain joins TRBV7-2 to TRBJ2-2; D possibly corresponds to TRBD1 (5 bases). CDR3 length: 15 residues. Per the germline V gene, CDR1 is SGHTA and CDR2 is FQGNSA. Trimming stripped 2 bases from V and 1 base from J, with 8 bases between. CDR3 sequence: CASSLRQGNTGELFF. CDR3 sequence (DNA): TGTGCCAGCAGCTTAAGGCAGGGGAACACCGGGGAGCTGTTTTTT.

In regard to this clonotype: It is likely a read error: a sequence one base away is far more abundant. The rearrangement uses TRBV12-3 or TRBV12-4 and TRBJ1-2; unclear D gene. The CDR3 sequence is 17 residues long. DNA for the CDR3: TGTGCCCGCAGCGCGTCTACAGCCGAACCCTTAGTCTATGGCTACACCTTC. Its translation is CARSASTAEPLVYGYTF.

V is TRBV6-1 and J is TRBJ2-1; 7 nucleotides align to TRBD1. Per the germline V gene, CDR1 is MNHNS and CDR2 is SASEGT. The CDR3 consists of 14 residues. The V segment lost 3 bases and the J segment 4 bases; nucleotides outside the gene matches: 3. The CDR3 bases are TGTGCCAGCAGTGAGGACAGGCCATACAATGAGCAGTTCTTC. It encodes CASSEDRPYNEQFF.

The rearrangement joins TRBV6-2 or TRBV6-3 to TRBJ2-3, with TRBD2 matching over 12 bases. The CDR3 is 16 amino acids. V was clipped by 2 bases and J by 5 bases; unmatched bases: 5. The germline gives CDR1 MNHEY, CDR2 SVGEGT. The CDR3 DNA sequence: TGTGCCAGCAGTTACGAGCTAGCGGGAGGGGAAGATACGCAGTATTTT. Translation gives CASSYELAGGEDTQYF.

This clonotype was found a few times. In DNA form, the CDR3 reads TGTGCCAGCAGTTTAGCGCCCAGGGAAGAAGGGCCCCAGCATTTT. Its protein is CASSLAPREEGPQHF. The chain uses TRBV12-3 or TRBV12-4 and TRBJ1-5, with D perhaps matching TRBD1 (5 bases). The CDR3 runs 15 residues. Deletions cut 0 bases from V and 9 bases from J, with 15 bases between.

Note on this clonotype: This may stem from a read error, because a much larger clone lies one nucleotide away. This sequence joins TRBV28 and TRBJ2-7; 14 nucleotides align to TRBD2. The germline V gene has CDR1 MDHEN and CDR2 SYDVKM. The CDR3 runs 14 residues. The CDR3 loop is CGSTWTSGRYEQYF. DNA for the CDR3: TGTGGCAGCACCTGGACTAGCGGGAGGTACGAGCAGTACTTC.

The J gene is TRBJ2-1, the V gene TRBV2, with 7 bases identical to TRBD1. CDR1 and CDR2 from the germline V gene are SNHLY and FYNNEI. After removal of 7 bases from V and 0 bases from J, the junction contained 3 bases not matched to a gene. The length of the CDR3 is 14 residues. CDR3 sequence reads: CASTGTDSYNEQFF. Written as DNA, the CDR3 is TGTGCCAGCACCGGGACAGACTCCTACAATGAGCAGTTCTTC.

This chain links TRBV19 with TRBJ2-5; 7 positions agree with TRBD2. Trimming cost V 3 bases and J 3 bases; bases outside gene matches: 10. CDR3 length: 16 residues. Germline-derived CDR1 and CDR2 are LNHDA and SQIVND (reference sequence). CDR3 sequence (DNA): TGTGCCAGTAGTATTTTAGGAGGACTAGTAAAAGAGACCCAGTACTTC. Its translation: CASSILGGLVKETQYF.

This clonotype was recorded at least ten times. The chain links TRBV20-1 to TRBJ2-5; possibly TRBD2 for D (6 bases). This CDR3 spans 13 amino acids. V lost 3 bases and J 4 bases, leaving 12 bases between the germline ends. CDR1 is DFQATT, CDR2 SNEGSKA, per germline (reference sequence). The CDR3 spells CSASPGLRETQYF. CDR3 DNA: TGCAGTGCTAGTCCGGGACTTAGAGAGACCCAGTACTTC.

Many counts were recorded for this clonotype. The chain recombines TRBV29-1 with TRBJ2-7; D remains ambiguous. The CDR3 contains 11 residues. Trimming took off 6 bases at V and 0 bases at J, with 6 bases between the two ends. Germline V CDR1 and CDR2: SQVTM, ANQGSEA. The CDR3, as DNA: TGCAGCGTCACTACCTCCTACGAGCAGTACTTC. Its protein product is CSVTTSYEQYF.

V usage is TRBV30 and J usage is TRBJ1-1, with 8 bases matching TRBD1. The CDR3 is 13 amino acids. CDR1 is GTSNPN, CDR2 SVGIG, per germline (reference sequence). V lost 1 base, J lost 5 bases, and 3 bases stayed unmatched. CDR3 DNA: TGTGCCTGGAGTGGACAGGGGCCGACTGAAGCTTTCTTT. Translation: CAWSGQGPTEAFF. Complete variable domain (other parts from reference TRBV30 and TRBJ1-1): SQTIHQWPATLVQPVGSPLSLECTVEGTSNPNLYWYRQAAGRGLQLLFYSVGIGQISSEVPQNLSASRPQDRQFILSSKKLLLSDSGFYLCAWSGQGPTEAFFGQGTRLTVV.

Comment on this clonotype: Mismatch with germline at one junction end may stem from a read error. J is TRBJ2-4 and V is TRBV2, with D tentatively TRBD1 (5 bases). In germline, CDR1 is SNHLY, CDR2 FYNNEI. The CDR3 loop spans 16 amino acids. CDR3 DNA sequence: TGCGCCAGCAGCCCTCGGACACTGCTAGCCAAAAACATTCAGTACTTC. It encodes CASSPRTLLAKNIQYF.

The chain combines TRBV28 with TRBJ2-5, with D uncertain. The J call could be wrong; TRBJ2-1 is a better fit for the DNA end. CDR1 and CDR2 (germline): MDHEN, SYDVKM. The CDR3 loop spans 11 amino acids. DNA for the CDR3: TGTGCCATATCAACCCCCAATGAGCAGTTCTTC. Amino acids: CAISTPNEQFF.

In its sample, this clonotype was seen many times. The V gene is TRBV2, the J gene TRBJ2-2; D possibly uses TRBD1 or TRBD2 (5 bases each). Germline-derived CDR1 and CDR2 are SNHLY and FYNNEI. The V and J ends lost 4 bases and 0 bases respectively, with 9 bases between them. The CDR3 is 15 amino acids. The CDR3 coding sequence is TGTGCCAGCAGTGGGGACCTTCCGAACACCGGGGAGCTGTTTTTT. Protein sequence: CASSGDLPNTGELFF.

This clonotype was counted many times. The chain carries TRBV28 and TRBJ1-5; D not resolved. The V gene lost 6 bases and the J gene lost 10 bases, with 22 bases spanning the gap. CDR1 MDHEN and CDR2 SYDVKM come from the germline V gene. The CDR3 consists of 15 residues. CDR3 DNA sequence: TGTGCCAGCAGGCCCCCGGGTCTCGGGGTTGAACCCCAGCATTTT. Translated: CASRPPGLGVEPQHF.

This clonotype was found a few times. V and J are TRBV20-1 and TRBJ2-7; D is ambiguous. The CDR3 spans 11 residues. Germline assignment: CDR1 DFQATT and CDR2 SNEGSKA (reference sequence). Trimming took 5 bases from V and 4 from J, leaving 9 bases between them. The CDR3 nucleotides read TGCAGTGCTGGATGGAATTACGAGCAGTACTTC. It translates to CSAGWNYEQYF.

This clonotype has more than one count but fewer than ten. The chain links TRBV9 to TRBJ1-6; 7 positions agree with TRBD1. CDR1 and CDR2 from the germline V gene are SGDLS and YYNGEE. J lost 5 bases, V lost 3 bases, and 5 bases had no gene match. The CDR3 extends over 15 amino acids. In DNA form, the CDR3 reads TGTGCCAGCAGCGCTGGGACAGACAATAATTCACCCCTCCACTTT. Its protein is CASSAGTDNNSPLHF.

The rearrangement links TRBV12-3 or TRBV12-4 to TRBJ2-2; 12 bases match TRBD1. V was clipped by 1 base and J by 0 bases; unmatched bases: 9. The CDR3 has 20 amino acids. DNA for the CDR3: TGTGCCAGCAGTTTAGTTCCCCGGGACAGGGGGCGGCCGAACACCGGGGAGCTGTTTTTT. It specifies CASSLVPRDRGRPNTGELFF.